The source of this T cell receptor beta chain is a study of T cell changes during pregnancy in multiple sclerosis. Measured with immunoSEQ multiplex PCR; TCRdb has only the in-frame clones, and not every one. The sample shows 90,000 to 120,000 clones, 92% of them seen only once. V was clipped by 4 bases and J by 3 bases, with 15 bases between them. The CDR3 is 15 amino acids. Germline CDR1 reads SGHTA; CDR2 reads FQGNSA. Material: peripheral blood, obtained in the third trimester of pregnancy. The sequence derives from a female donor in good health, enrolled as a control in a pregnancy study. V and J are TRBV7-2 and TRBJ1-2; D is perhaps TRBD1 (5 bases). CDR3 region: CASSSVELGDYGYTF. The CDR3 DNA reads as TGTGCCAGCAGCTCGGTCGAGCTAGGGGACTATGGCTACACCTTC. The whole variable domain, filled in from reference TRBV7-2 and TRBJ1-2, reads GAGVSQSPSNKVTEKGKDVELRCDPISGHTALYWYRQSLGQGLEFLIYFQGNSAPDKSGLPSDRFSAERTGGSVSTLTIQRTQQEDSAVYLCASSSVELGDYGYTFGSGTRLTVV.